This entry lists 20 T cell receptor beta chains sequenced from one sample in a study of control samples from healthy donors and cancer patients. TCRdb's table, derived via immunoSEQ multiplex PCR, lists solely in-frame clones and lacks some. The table records around 84,000 clones, 80% to 90% of them present only once. Sample: PBMCs. These receptor sequences come from a man aged 55-75 years with head and neck cancer.

V usage is TRBV11-2 and J usage is TRBJ2-1; 7 bases agree with TRBD1. Germline values: CDR1 SGHAT, CDR2 FQNNGV. CDR3 length equals 16 residues. V gave up 5 bases and J gave up 1 base; unmatched junction bases: 8. CDR3 sequence: CASSTYRGGSYNEQFF. For the CDR3, the DNA is TGTGCCAGCAGCACCTACAGGGGCGGGTCCTACAATGAGCAGTTCTTC.

This clone was seen a few times. This CDR3 is CASSEAVGTEAFF. The CDR3 region has the DNA TGTGCCAGCAGTGAAGCAGTAGGCACTGAAGCTTTCTTT. J is TRBJ1-1 and V is TRBV6-4; no definite D call. Germline V gives CDR1 MRHNA, CDR2 SNTAGT. V gave up 3 bases and J gave up 4 bases, with 9 bases separating them. This CDR3 has 13 amino acids.

V is TRBV12-5 and J is TRBJ2-1; D gene unclear. CDR3 size: 13 residues. Trimming pared 3 bases from V and 9 bases from J, leaving 12 bases between. The germline gives CDR1 LGHNT, CDR2 FRNRAP. CDR3 sequence: CASGFWTSGEQFF. As DNA, the CDR3 is TGTGCTAGTGGTTTCTGGACCTCCGGTGAGCAGTTCTTC.

The rearrangement links TRBV19 to TRBJ1-5; D gene ambiguous. Germline lookup yields CDR1 LNHDA and CDR2 SQIVND (reference sequence). The V end lost 5 bases, the J end lost 1 base, and 12 bases lay between the germline ends. CDR3 length: 15 amino acids. This CDR3 reads CASSRREGSNQPQHF. CDR3 sequence (DNA): TGTGCCAGTAGTCGGAGGGAGGGAAGCAATCAGCCCCAGCATTTT.

This chain uses TRBV6-1 with TRBJ2-5, with TRBD2 matching over 8 bases. Germline V gene data show CDR1 as MNHNS and CDR2 as SASEGT. CDR3 size: 17 residues. The ends lost 1 base at V and 1 base at J; junction bases unmatched: 8. Written as DNA, the CDR3 is TGTGCCAGCAGTGAAGGGGCCAGCGGGGGAGGCCAAGAGACCCAGTACTTC. The encoded protein is CASSEGASGGGQETQYF.

The chain joins TRBV5-1 to TRBJ2-5, with D possibly called TRBD1 or TRBD2 (5 bases each). V lost 7 bases, J lost 1 base, and 14 bases lay in between. CDR3 size: 14 residues. Germline loops: CDR1 SGHRS, CDR2 YFSETQ. CDR3 in DNA: TGCGCCAGCGCTCCTGGGGGAGTCCAAGAGACCCAGTACTTC. Residues: CASAPGGVQETQYF.

The count of this clone is one. The chain links TRBV19 to TRBJ1-2, with D unclear. CDR1 is LNHDA, CDR2 SQIVND, per germline (reference sequence). V lost 2 bases and J 4 bases, leaving 8 bases between the germline ends. This CDR3 region has 13 residues. DNA for the CDR3: TGTGCCAGTAGTATACCAGCCTTCTATGGCTACACCTTC. Its translation: CASSIPAFYGYTF. Variable domain in full (rest from reference TRBV19 and TRBJ1-2): DGGITQSPKYLFRKEGQNVTLSCEQNLNHDAMYWYRQDPGQGLRLIYYSQIVNDFQKGDIAEGYSVSREKKESFPLTVTSAQKNPTAFYLCASSIPAFYGYTFGSGTRLTVV.

V is TRBV5-4 and J is TRBJ2-7; D not resolved. Trimming took off 4 bases at V and 3 bases at J, with 8 bases between the two ends. Germline-derived CDR1 and CDR2 are SGHNT and YYREEE (reference sequence). The CDR3 is 12 amino acids. The CDR3 spells CASSRLGYEQYF. CDR3 nucleotide sequence: TGTGCCAGCAGCCGACTCGGCTACGAGCAGTACTTC. Using reference TRBV5-4 and TRBJ2-7 for the parts outside the CDR3, the full variable domain is ETGVTQSPTHLIKTRGQQVTLRCSSQSGHNTVSWYQQALGQGPQFIFQYYREEENGRGNFPPRFSGLQFPNYSSELNVNALELDDSALYLCASSRLGYEQYFGPGTRLTVT.

This chain uses TRBV2 with TRBJ1-2; D possibly corresponds to TRBD1 (5 bases). Deletions cut 3 bases from V and 4 bases from J, with 9 bases between. This CDR3 region has 13 residues. Looked up from germline, CDR1 is SNHLY and CDR2 is FYNNEI. The CDR3 DNA follows: TGTGCCAGCAGTGATGGCAGGGCCTATGGCTACACCTTC. Encoded protein: CASSDGRAYGYTF. Combining the CDR3 with reference TRBV2 and TRBJ1-2 gives the whole variable domain EPEVTQTPSHQVTQMGQEVILRCVPISNHLYFYWYRQILGQKVEFLVSFYNNEISEKSEIFDDQFSVERPDGSNFTLKIRSTKLEDSAMYFCASSDGRAYGYTFGSGTRLTVV.

The rearrangement links TRBV7-9 to TRBJ1-3; D not resolved. The CDR3 has 15 amino acids. V shed 5 bases and J shed 0 bases, with 11 bases lying between them. Germline V gene data show CDR1 as SEHNR and CDR2 as FQNEAQ (reference sequence). CDR3 region: CASSLQLDSGNTIYF. The CDR3 region has the DNA TGTGCCAGCAGCCTTCAGCTTGACTCTGGAAACACCATATATTTT. The full variable domain, its missing parts supplied by reference TRBV7-9 and TRBJ1-3, is DTGVSQNPRHKITKRGQNVTFRCDPISEHNRLYWYRQTLGQGPEFLTYFQNEAQLEKSRLLSDRFSAERPKGSFSTLEIQRTEQGDSAMYLCASSLQLDSGNTIYFGEGSWLTVV.

The rearrangement links TRBV27 to TRBJ2-4; D not resolved. The length of the CDR3 is 13 residues. The V gene lost 6 bases and the J gene lost 0 bases, with 6 bases spanning the gap. Germline CDR1 is MNHEY and CDR2 is SMNVEV (reference sequence). DNA of the CDR3: TGTGCCAGCAGGGATCTAGCCAAAAACATTCAGTACTTC. This translates into CASRDLAKNIQYF.

The CDR3 DNA is TGTGCCATCAGTAGGACAGGGATTCAGAGCAATGAGCAGTTCTTC. Translated: CAISRTGIQSNEQFF. The J gene is TRBJ2-1, the V gene TRBV10-3, with 8 nucleotides matching TRBD1. V shed 5 bases, J shed 6 bases, and the junction held 9 bases outside the gene matches. From germline, CDR1 is ENHRY and CDR2 SYGVKD. The CDR3 is 15 amino acids.

V gene TRBV9 combines with J gene TRBJ2-2; D gene ambiguous. V was pared by 1 base and J by 3 bases, with 10 bases between. The CDR3 is 15 residues long. The germline V gene has CDR1 SGDLS and CDR2 YYNGEE. The CDR3 region has the DNA TGTGCCAGCAGCGTACAAGGTGGGGACACCGGGGAGCTGTTTTTT. Protein: CASSVQGGDTGELFF.

This rearrangement joins TRBV4-1 to TRBJ2-7, with 13 bases lining up with TRBD2. CDR1 is MGHRA and CDR2 is YSYEKL in the germline V gene. The CDR3 is 16 amino acids. With 1 base clipped from V and 4 bases from J, the junction kept 4 bases outside the gene matches. As DNA, the CDR3 is TGCGCCAGCAGCCAAGGGGCGGGACTAGCGGGATACGAGCAGTACTTC. Translated: CASSQGAGLAGYEQYF.

J is TRBJ2-6 and V is TRBV29-1; D is unclear. The V gene's germline CDR1 is SQVTM and CDR2 ANQGSEA. V was shortened by 6 bases and J by 0 bases, with 15 bases between the two germline ends. This CDR3 region has 16 residues. The CDR3 bases are TGCAGCGTCCTCCCTTTCGGCGGCTCTGGGGCCAACGTCCTGACTTTC. It is translated as CSVLPFGGSGANVLTF. The full variable domain, its missing parts supplied by reference TRBV29-1 and TRBJ2-6, is SAVISQKPSRDICQRGTSLTIQCQVDSQVTMMFWYRQQPGQSLTLIATANQGSEATYESGFVIDKFPISRPNLTFSTLTVSNMSPEDSSIYLCSVLPFGGSGANVLTFGAGSRLTVL.

The rearrangement links TRBV30 to TRBJ2-7, with 9 bases that match TRBD1. V lost 2 bases to trimming and J lost 7 bases; unmatched junction nucleotides: 12. The CDR3 sequence is 15 residues long. Germline V gives CDR1 GTSNPN, CDR2 SVGIG (reference sequence). CDR3 sequence (DNA): TGTGCCTGGAGTTACATGGGACAGGGTCTTTCTGAGCAGTACTTC. It is translated as CAWSYMGQGLSEQYF.

J is TRBJ2-7 and V is TRBV7-2, with D hard to call. Germline CDR1 is SGHTA and CDR2 is FQGNSA. There are 14 residues in the CDR3. V was pared by 5 bases and J by 2 bases, with 13 bases between. The CDR3 here is CASSKGRAAYEQYF. CDR3 nucleotides: TGTGCCAGCAGCAAAGGACGGGCGGCCTACGAGCAGTACTTC.

The chain carries TRBV18 and TRBJ1-2; D not certain. The CDR3 extends over 14 amino acids. Trimming removed 0 bases from V and 6 bases from J, with 11 bases in between. Germline V lookup: CDR1 KGHSH, CDR2 LQKENI. The CDR3 coding sequence is TGTGCCAGCTCACCACCGAACCAGATGAATGGCTACACCTTC. This gives the protein CASSPPNQMNGYTF.

This clone was found a few times. The chain uses TRBV7-9 and TRBJ2-7, with unresolved D. The CDR3 is made up of 11 amino acids. V was pared by 1 base and J by 3 bases, with 1 base between. Germline V gene lookup returns CDR1 SEHNR and CDR2 FQNEAQ (reference sequence). The CDR3 coding sequence is TGTGCCAGCAGCTTAGACTACGAGCAGTACTTC. Amino acids: CASSLDYEQYF.

V usage is TRBV3-1 (or the pseudogene TRBV3-2) and J usage is TRBJ1-5, with D hard to call. Germline V gives CDR1 LGHDT, CDR2 YNNKEL (reference sequence). CDR3 length: 17 residues. V dropped 3 bases and J dropped 4 bases, with 19 bases sitting between them. CDR3 amino acids: CASSQSLMAGLNQPQHF. The CDR3 coding sequence is TGTGCCAGCAGCCAGAGCCTTATGGCAGGCCTGAATCAGCCCCAGCATTTT.